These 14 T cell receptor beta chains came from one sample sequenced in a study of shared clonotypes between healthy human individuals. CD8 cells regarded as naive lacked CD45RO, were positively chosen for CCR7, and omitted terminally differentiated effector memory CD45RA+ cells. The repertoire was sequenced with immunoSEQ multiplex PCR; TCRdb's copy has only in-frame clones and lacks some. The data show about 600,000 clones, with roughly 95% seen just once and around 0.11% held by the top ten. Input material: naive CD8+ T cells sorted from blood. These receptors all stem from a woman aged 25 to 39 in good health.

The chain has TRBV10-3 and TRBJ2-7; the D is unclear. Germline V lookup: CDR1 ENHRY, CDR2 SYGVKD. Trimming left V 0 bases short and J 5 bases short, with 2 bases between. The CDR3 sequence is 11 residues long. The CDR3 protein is CAISESNEQYF. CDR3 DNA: TGTGCCATCAGTGAGTCCAACGAGCAGTACTTC.

CDR3 DNA sequence: TGCAGCGTTGACTATGGGCACGACGAGCAGTACTTC. It encodes CSVDYGHDEQYF. V is TRBV29-1 and J is TRBJ2-7; unclear D gene. Per germline, CDR1 SQVTM and CDR2 ANQGSEA. Trimming stripped 3 bases from V and 5 bases from J, with 11 bases between. The CDR3 sequence is 12 residues long.

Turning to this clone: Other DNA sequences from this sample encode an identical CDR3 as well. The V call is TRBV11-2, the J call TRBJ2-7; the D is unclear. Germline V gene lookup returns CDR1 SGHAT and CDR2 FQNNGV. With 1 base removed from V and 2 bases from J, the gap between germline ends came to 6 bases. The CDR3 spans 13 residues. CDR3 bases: TGTGCCAGCAGCTTAGGGACGGCCTACGAGCAGTACTTC. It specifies CASSLGTAYEQYF.

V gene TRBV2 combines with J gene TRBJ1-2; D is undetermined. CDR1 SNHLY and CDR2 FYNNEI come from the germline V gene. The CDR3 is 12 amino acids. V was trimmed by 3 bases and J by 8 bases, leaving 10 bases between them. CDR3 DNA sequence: TGTGCCAGCAGTGATGGAGGGCGCGGCTACACCTTC. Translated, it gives CASSDGGRGYTF.

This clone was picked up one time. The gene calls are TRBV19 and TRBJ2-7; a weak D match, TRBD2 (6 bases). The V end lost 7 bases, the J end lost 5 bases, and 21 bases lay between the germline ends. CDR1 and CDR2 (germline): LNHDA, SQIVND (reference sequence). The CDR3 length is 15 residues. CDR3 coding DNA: TGTGCCAGTACCTCAGTAATAGGAGGGATTAACGAGCAGTACTTC. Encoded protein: CASTSVIGGINEQYF.

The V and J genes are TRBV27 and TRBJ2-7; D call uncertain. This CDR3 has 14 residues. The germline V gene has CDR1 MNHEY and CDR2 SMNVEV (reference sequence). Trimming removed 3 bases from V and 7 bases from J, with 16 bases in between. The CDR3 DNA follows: TGTGCCAGCAGTTTTGTCCCTACGTCGGGTGAGCAGTACTTC. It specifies CASSFVPTSGEQYF.

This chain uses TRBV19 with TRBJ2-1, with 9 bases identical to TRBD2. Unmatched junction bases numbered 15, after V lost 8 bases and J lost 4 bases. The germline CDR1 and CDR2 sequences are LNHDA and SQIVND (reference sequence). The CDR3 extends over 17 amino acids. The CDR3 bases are TGTGCCAGTGCCACCGGGCTAGCGGGACCGAATTACAATGAGCAGTTCTTC. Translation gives CASATGLAGPNYNEQFF.

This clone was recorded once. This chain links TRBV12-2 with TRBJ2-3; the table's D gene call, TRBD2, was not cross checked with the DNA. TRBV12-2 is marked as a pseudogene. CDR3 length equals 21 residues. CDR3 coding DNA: TGTGCAAGTCGCTTAGCGCGGCTAGCGGAGAGACCGTCACGGGTCACAGATACGCAGTATTTT. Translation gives CASRLARLAERPSRVTDTQYF.

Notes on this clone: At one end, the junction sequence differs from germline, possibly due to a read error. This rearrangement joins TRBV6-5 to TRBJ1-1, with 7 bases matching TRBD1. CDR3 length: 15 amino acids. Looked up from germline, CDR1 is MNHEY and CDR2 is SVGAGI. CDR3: CASTYGTAMNTEAFF. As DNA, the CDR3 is TGTGCCAGCACTTACGGGACAGCGATGAACACTGAAGCTTTCTTT.

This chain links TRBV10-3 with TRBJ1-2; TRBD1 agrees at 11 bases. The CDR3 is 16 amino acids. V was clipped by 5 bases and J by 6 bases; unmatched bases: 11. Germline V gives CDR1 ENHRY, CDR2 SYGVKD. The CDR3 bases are TGTGCCATCAGTTACGACCAGGACAGGGGGCAGGATGGCTACACCTTC. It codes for CAISYDQDRGQDGYTF.

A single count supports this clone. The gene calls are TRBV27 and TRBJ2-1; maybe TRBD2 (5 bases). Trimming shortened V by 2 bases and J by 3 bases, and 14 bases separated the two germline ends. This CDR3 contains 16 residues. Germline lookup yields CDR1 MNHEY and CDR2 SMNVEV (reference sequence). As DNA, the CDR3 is TGTGCCAGCAGTTTAGGTCCGACGGGAATCTACAATGAGCAGTTCTTC. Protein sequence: CASSLGPTGIYNEQFF.

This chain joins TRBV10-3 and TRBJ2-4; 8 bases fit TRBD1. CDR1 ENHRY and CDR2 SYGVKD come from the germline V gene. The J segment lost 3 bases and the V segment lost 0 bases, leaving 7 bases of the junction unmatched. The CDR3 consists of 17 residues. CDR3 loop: CAISESGQGVGKNIQYF. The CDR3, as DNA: TGTGCCATCAGTGAGTCTGGACAGGGAGTAGGCAAAAACATTCAGTACTTC.

CDR3 sequence: CSLRQPNTGELFF. The CDR3, as DNA: TGCAGTCTCCGACAGCCGAACACCGGGGAGCTGTTTTTT. The chain combines TRBV29-1 with TRBJ2-2; D is perhaps TRBD1 (5 bases). Germline assignment: CDR1 SQVTM and CDR2 ANQGSEA. There are 13 residues in the CDR3.

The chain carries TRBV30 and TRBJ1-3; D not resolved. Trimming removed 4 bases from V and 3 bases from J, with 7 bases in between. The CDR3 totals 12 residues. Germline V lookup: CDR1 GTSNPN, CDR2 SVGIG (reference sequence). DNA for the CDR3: TGTGCCTGGACCCGGGATGGAAACACCATATATTTT. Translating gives CAWTRDGNTIYF. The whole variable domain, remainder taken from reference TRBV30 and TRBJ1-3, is SQTIHQWPATLVQPVGSPLSLECTVEGTSNPNLYWYRQAAGRGLQLLFYSVGIGQISSEVPQNLSASRPQDRQFILSSKKLLLSDSGFYLCAWTRDGNTIYFGEGSWLTVV.